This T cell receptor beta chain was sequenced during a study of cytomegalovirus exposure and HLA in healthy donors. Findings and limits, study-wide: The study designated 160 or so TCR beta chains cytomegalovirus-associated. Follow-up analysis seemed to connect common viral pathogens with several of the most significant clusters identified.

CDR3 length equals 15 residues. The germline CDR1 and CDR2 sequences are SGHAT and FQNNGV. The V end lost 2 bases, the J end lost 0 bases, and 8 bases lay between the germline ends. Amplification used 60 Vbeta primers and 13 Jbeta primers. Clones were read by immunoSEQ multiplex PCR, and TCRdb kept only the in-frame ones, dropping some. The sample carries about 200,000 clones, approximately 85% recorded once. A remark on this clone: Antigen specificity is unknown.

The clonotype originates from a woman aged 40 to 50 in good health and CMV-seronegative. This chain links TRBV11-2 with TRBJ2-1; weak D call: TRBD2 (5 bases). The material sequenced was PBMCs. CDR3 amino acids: CASSLTGSSYNEQFF. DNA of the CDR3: TGTGCCAGCAGCTTAACGGGAAGCTCCTACAATGAGCAGTTCTTC.